Each of the 14 T cell receptor beta chains below was sequenced from the same sample in a study of blood T cell repertoires in COVID-19. The method was immunoSEQ multiplex PCR; TCRdb's version includes in-frame clones alone and lacks a portion of them. The sample lists 150,000 to 200,000 clones, 85% to 90% seen once, with 3.7% in the top ten. Sequenced input: peripheral blood. All receptors come from a man younger than 35 with active or convalescent COVID-19.

This rearrangement joins TRBV29-1 to TRBJ2-2, with 11 bases fitting TRBD1. The junction had 5 bases not matched to a gene; V was cut back by 7 bases and J by 4 bases. Germline V gene sequence: CDR1 SQVTM, CDR2 ANQGSEA. The CDR3 is made up of 14 amino acids. This CDR3 is CSAAGTGGTGELFF. CDR3 sequence (DNA): TGCAGCGCCGCCGGGACAGGGGGCACCGGGGAGCTGTTTTTT.

This chain connects TRBV10-2 to TRBJ2-1, with D perhaps matching TRBD1 (5 bases). Germline CDR1 and CDR2: WSHSY and SAAADI. There are 14 residues in the CDR3. Between the trimmed V and J ends, which lost 2 bases and 6 bases, there was a span of 11 bases. This CDR3 reads CASSETGFLNEQFF. CDR3 nucleotides: TGCGCCAGCAGTGAGACAGGATTCCTCAATGAGCAGTTCTTC.

The J gene is TRBJ1-5, the V gene TRBV19; no clear D. CDR3 length: 15 residues. CDR1 and CDR2 (germline): LNHDA, SQIVND (reference sequence). V lost 1 base to trimming and J lost 0 bases, with 7 bases between them. CDR3 amino acids: CASSIGQNSNQPQHF. In nucleotides, the CDR3 is TGTGCCAGTAGTATAGGGCAGAATAGCAATCAGCCCCAGCATTTT.

The rearrangement links TRBV6-5 to TRBJ1-4, with 7 bases that match TRBD1. Trimming cost V 4 bases and J 1 base; bases outside gene matches: 3. Germline V gives CDR1 MNHEY, CDR2 SVGAGI. CDR3 size: 15 residues. The CDR3 is CASSSSGGTNEKLFF. For the CDR3, the DNA is TGTGCCAGCAGTTCCTCAGGGGGAACTAATGAAAAACTGTTTTTT.

This clone is a singleton in its sample. The V and J genes are TRBV6-1 and TRBJ2-7, with TRBD2 as a possible D gene (6 bases). Germline-derived CDR1 and CDR2 are MNHNS and SASEGT. V was clipped by 3 bases and J by 3 bases, with 12 bases between them. CDR3 size: 14 residues. The CDR3: CASSEIGGNYEQYF. CDR3 nucleotides: TGTGCCAGCAGTGAGATTGGGGGGAACTACGAGCAGTACTTC.

The chain has TRBV2 and TRBJ1-5; 11 bases agree with TRBD1. Germline CDR1 is SNHLY and CDR2 is FYNNEI. This CDR3 has 17 residues. J gave up 1 base and V 6 bases, and 8 bases lay outside the gene matches. The CDR3 reads CASRAGTGGTSNQPQHF. Here the CDR3 DNA reads TGTGCCAGCAGGGCCGGGACAGGGGGAACGAGCAATCAGCCCCAGCATTTT.

V is TRBV18 and J is TRBJ1-3; D is possibly TRBD1 (5 bases). Germline V lookup: CDR1 KGHSH, CDR2 LQKENI. Between the trimmed V and J ends, which lost 4 bases and 7 bases, there was a span of 14 bases. There are 14 residues in the CDR3. CDR3 DNA: TGTGCCAGCTCACGTGGACAACAGGAGAACACCATATATTTT. Amino acid sequence: CASSRGQQENTIYF. Together with reference TRBV18 and TRBJ1-3, the CDR3 gives the full variable domain: NAGVMQNPRHLVRRRGQEARLRCSPMKGHSHVYWYRQLPEEGLKFMVYLQKENIIDESGMPKERFSAEFPKEGPSILRIQQVVRGDSAAYFCASSRGQQENTIYFGEGSWLTVV.

CDR3 sequence: CATSSPIMIGSGAYNEQFF. In DNA form, the CDR3 reads TGTGCCACCAGCAGCCCGATCATGATAGGTAGCGGGGCCTACAATGAGCAGTTCTTC. V is TRBV15 and J is TRBJ2-1; 8 nucleotides align to TRBD2. The trim removed 3 bases at V and 2 bases at J, leaving 15 bases unmatched. Germline V gives CDR1 LNHNV, CDR2 YYDKDF (reference sequence). The CDR3 contains 19 residues.

The rearrangement joins TRBV7-8 to TRBJ2-5; 12 bases line up with TRBD2. This CDR3 is 17 amino acids long. Per the germline V gene, CDR1 is SGHVS and CDR2 is FQNEAQ. J was trimmed by 5 bases and V by 4 bases; bases with no gene match: 11. CDR3 loop: CASSYLAGLAGKETQYF. CDR3 bases: TGTGCCAGCAGCTACTTAGCCGGACTAGCGGGGAAGGAGACCCAGTACTTC.

The count of this clone is one. V and J are TRBV18 and TRBJ1-1; the D gene is possibly TRBD1 (6 bases). The CDR3 is 15 residues long. Trimming shortened V by 4 bases and J by 1 base, and 13 bases separated the two germline ends. Germline-derived CDR1 and CDR2 are KGHSH and LQKENI. The CDR3 loop reads CASSQDDRRNTEAFF. CDR3 DNA sequence: TGTGCCAGCTCACAAGACGACAGGAGGAACACTGAAGCTTTCTTT.

The chain couples TRBV5-1 to TRBJ2-3; 7 nucleotides agree with TRBD1. V lost 2 bases and J lost 1; bases outside the gene matches: 7. Germline V gives CDR1 SGHRS, CDR2 YFSETQ. CDR3 length equals 16 residues. The CDR3 nucleotides read TGCGCCAGCAGCTTAGAGGTCGACAGGGGCACAGATACGCAGTATTTT. This sequence encodes CASSLEVDRGTDTQYF.

This sequence joins TRBV7-3 and TRBJ1-2; 8 nucleotides line up with TRBD1. J was trimmed by 5 bases and V by 5 bases; bases with no gene match: 4. Per germline, CDR1 SGHTA and CDR2 FQGTGA. The CDR3 covers 13 residues. CDR3 amino acids: CASSRTGKYGYTF. DNA for the CDR3: TGTGCCAGCAGCCGGACAGGGAAATATGGCTACACCTTC.

The chain couples TRBV6-5 to TRBJ2-4; 7 bases line up with TRBD2. The length of the CDR3 is 14 residues. The V and J ends lost 6 bases and 7 bases, in that order; junction bases with no gene match: 9. The germline V gene has CDR1 MNHEY and CDR2 SVGAGI. The CDR3 protein is CASRSGVVGNIQYF. In nucleotides, the CDR3 is TGTGCCAGCAGAAGCGGGGTCGTAGGGAACATTCAGTACTTC.

This sequence joins TRBV6-6 and TRBJ1-3, with 7 bases matching TRBD1. Germline V gene sequence: CDR1 MNHNY, CDR2 SVGAGI (reference sequence). CDR3 length equals 15 residues. V lost 2 bases to trimming and J lost 4 bases; unmatched junction nucleotides: 5. The CDR3 region has the DNA TGTGCCAGCAGTTACCCCGGGACAGCCGGAAACACCATATATTTT. Protein product: CASSYPGTAGNTIYF.